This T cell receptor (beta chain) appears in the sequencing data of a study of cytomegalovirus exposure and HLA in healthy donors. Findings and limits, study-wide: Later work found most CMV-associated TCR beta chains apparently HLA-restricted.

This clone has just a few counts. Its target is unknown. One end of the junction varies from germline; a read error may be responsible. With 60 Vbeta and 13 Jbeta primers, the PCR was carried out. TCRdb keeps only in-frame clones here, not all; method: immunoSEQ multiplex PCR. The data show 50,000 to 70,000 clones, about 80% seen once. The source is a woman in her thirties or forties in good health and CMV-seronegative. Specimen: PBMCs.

The CDR3 spells CASSYSLGPSNF. CDR3 bases: TGTGCCAGCAGTTACTCGCTGGGGCCCTCGAATTTT. V is TRBV6-6 and J is TRBJ1-5, with a weak D call TRBD1 (5 bases). Per germline, CDR1 MNHNY and CDR2 SVGAGI (reference sequence). This CDR3 is 12 amino acids long.